This T cell receptor (beta chain) came from a study of blood T cell repertoires in COVID-19. Study-wide background: Acute and convalescent COVID-19 samples came from the United States, Italy and Spain. PBMCs, B-cell-depleted T cells, or T cells were the source of the cDNA or gDNA that made up the material.

Germline CDR1 reads LNHDA; CDR2 reads SQIVND (reference sequence). This CDR3 region has 15 residues. J lost 4 bases, V lost 8 bases, and 8 bases had no gene match. In the study's own analysis: Researchers report that nucleated cell counts were estimated from reference gene primer amplification. The method was immunoSEQ multiplex PCR; TCRdb's version includes in-frame clones alone and lacks a portion of them. V and J calls and clone size are those listed in that table; D and trimming were worked out from the DNA. The sample gives roughly 220,000 clones, 84% of which show up once; just under 20% is in the top ten.

Sequenced sample: peripheral blood. The V gene is TRBV19, the J gene TRBJ2-3; 11 nucleotides line up with TRBD2. This sequence was found in a man aged 25-45 years with active or convalescent COVID-19. The CDR3 nucleotides read TGTGCCAGTGCCCTGACTAGCGGGGTTTCAGATACGCAGTATTTT. As protein: CASALTSGVSDTQYF.